One and the same sample provided the 13 T cell receptor beta chains below, sequenced in a study of control samples from healthy donors and cancer patients. Here immunoSEQ multiplex PCR was the method, and the copy in TCRdb shows in-frame clones only, minus some. This sample has tens of thousands of clones, with nearly 90% found just once. The sample consisted of blood. These receptors were obtained from a woman between 45 and 60 years old in good health.

V usage is TRBV4-1 and J usage is TRBJ1-2, with D perhaps matching TRBD1 (5 bases). Trimming stripped 0 bases from V and 7 bases from J, with 21 bases between. CDR1 is MGHRA, CDR2 YSYEKL, per germline. This CDR3 is built from 17 residues. The CDR3 region is CASSQEGQATISTGYTF. The CDR3 DNA is TGCGCCAGCAGCCAAGAGGGGCAGGCCACCATAAGTACTGGCTACACCTTC.

The chain employs TRBV7-2 and TRBJ1-1; D is undetermined. CDR3 length equals 13 residues. Germline CDR1 and CDR2: SGHTA and FQGNSA. Trimming left V 3 bases short and J 1 base short, with 6 bases between. The CDR3 sequence: CASSFRSNTEAFF. The DNA for the CDR3 is TGTGCCAGCAGCTTTCGATCGAACACTGAAGCTTTCTTT.

This clone turned up a few times. The V gene is TRBV2, the J gene TRBJ1-2, with a possible D match to TRBD1 (5 bases). V was trimmed by 4 bases and J by 6 bases, leaving 12 bases between them. CDR1 is SNHLY, CDR2 FYNNEI, per germline. The CDR3 extends over 13 amino acids. The chain's CDR3 is CASSGDRGNGYTF. DNA for the CDR3: TGTGCCAGCAGTGGCGACAGAGGAAATGGCTACACCTTC.

This chain connects TRBV5-6 to TRBJ1-4; a possible D gene is TRBD1 (5 bases). Trimming left V 5 bases short and J 0 bases short, with 14 bases between. The CDR3 consists of 16 residues. Germline loops: CDR1 SGHDT, CDR2 YYEEEE. The CDR3 loop reads CASRENRGATNEKLFF. As DNA, the CDR3 is TGTGCCAGCAGAGAGAATAGGGGAGCAACTAATGAAAAACTGTTTTTT.

J is TRBJ1-3 and V is TRBV2; D is undetermined. Trimming removed 3 bases at V and 0 bases at J, with 12 bases between. This CDR3 has 16 residues. Germline lookup yields CDR1 SNHLY and CDR2 FYNNEI. Here the CDR3 DNA reads TGTGCCAGCAGTGATTACCGGTACTCCTCTGGAAACACCATATATTTT. As protein: CASSDYRYSSGNTIYF.

The V gene is TRBV2, the J gene TRBJ1-1, with D perhaps matching TRBD1 (5 bases). V lost 6 bases to trimming and J lost 1 base, with 9 bases between them. From germline, CDR1 is SNHLY and CDR2 FYNNEI. There are 13 residues in the CDR3. The CDR3 here is CASRSTGNTEAFF. In nucleotides, the CDR3 is TGTGCCAGCAGGTCAACAGGGAACACTGAAGCTTTCTTT. Supplemented by reference TRBV2 and TRBJ1-1, the full variable domain reads EPEVTQTPSHQVTQMGQEVILRCVPISNHLYFYWYRQILGQKVEFLVSFYNNEISEKSEIFDDQFSVERPDGSNFTLKIRSTKLEDSAMYFCASRSTGNTEAFFGQGTRLTVV.

The chain employs TRBV5-5 and TRBJ2-3; TRBD2 matches 9 bases. The germline CDR1 and CDR2 sequences are SGHKS and YYEKEE (reference sequence). The CDR3 is 16 residues long. V shed 3 bases, J shed 4 bases, and the junction held 9 bases outside the gene matches. In DNA, the CDR3 is TGTGCCAGCAGCTGGGGATCGGGACTAGCTCCAGATACGCAGTATTTT. Residues: CASSWGSGLAPDTQYF.

This clone has more than one count but fewer than ten. The J gene is TRBJ1-6, the V gene TRBV14, with D possibly TRBD1 on 6 matching bases. Germline CDR1 SGHDN, CDR2 FVKESK. CDR3 length equals 13 residues. V was trimmed by 3 bases and J by 8 bases, leaving 8 bases between them. CDR3 amino acids: CASSQQGYSPLHF. Here the CDR3 DNA reads TGTGCCAGCAGCCAGCAGGGGTATTCACCCCTCCACTTT.

The rearrangement uses TRBV2 and TRBJ1-2; perhaps TRBD1 as D (6 bases). The CDR3 runs 11 residues. Germline lookup yields CDR1 SNHLY and CDR2 FYNNEI. V lost 11 bases to trimming and J lost 8 bases, with 15 bases between them. The CDR3 here is CALQGGEGYTF. The CDR3, as DNA: TGTGCCCTACAGGGTGGGGAAGGCTACACCTTC. Full variable domain (remainder filled in from reference TRBV2 and TRBJ1-2): EPEVTQTPSHQVTQMGQEVILRCVPISNHLYFYWYRQILGQKVEFLVSFYNNEISEKSEIFDDQFSVERPDGSNFTLKIRSTKLEDSAMYFCALQGGEGYTFGSGTRLTVV.

This chain connects TRBV30 to TRBJ1-1, with 8 nucleotides matching TRBD1. Germline values: CDR1 GTSNPN, CDR2 SVGIG (reference sequence). V shed 7 bases, J shed 4 bases, and the junction held 8 bases outside the gene matches. This CDR3 is built from 13 residues. In DNA, the CDR3 is TGTGCCTACCAAGGGACAGGCCGCACTGAAGCTTTCTTT. Amino acids: CAYQGTGRTEAFF.

The chain combines TRBV9 with TRBJ2-1; D gene uncertain. The germline V and J ends were trimmed by 0 bases and 6 bases, with 10 bases remaining between them. In germline, CDR1 is SGDLS, CDR2 YYNGEE. The CDR3 consists of 14 residues. CDR3 residues: CASSVDEGFNEQFF. In DNA form, the CDR3 reads TGTGCCAGCAGCGTAGATGAAGGTTTCAATGAGCAGTTCTTC.

This clone was recorded once. V is TRBV11-2 and J is TRBJ1-3; a weak D match, TRBD1 (5 bases). Per the germline V gene, CDR1 is SGHAT and CDR2 is FQNNGV. The V end lost 3 bases, the J end lost 4 bases, and 7 bases lay between the germline ends. CDR3 length: 13 amino acids. The CDR3 sequence: CASSFSGGNTIYF. CDR3 coding DNA: TGTGCCAGCAGCTTCTCAGGGGGAAACACCATATATTTT.

This clone was found once. The chain employs TRBV11-2 and TRBJ2-7; D gene unclear. The length of the CDR3 is 14 residues. Germline CDR1 and CDR2: SGHAT and FQNNGV. Trimming shortened V by 1 base and J by 3 bases, and 10 bases separated the two germline ends. The CDR3 nucleotides read TGTGCCAGCAGCTTAGTACGGTTAGACTACGAGCAGTACTTC. This sequence encodes CASSLVRLDYEQYF.